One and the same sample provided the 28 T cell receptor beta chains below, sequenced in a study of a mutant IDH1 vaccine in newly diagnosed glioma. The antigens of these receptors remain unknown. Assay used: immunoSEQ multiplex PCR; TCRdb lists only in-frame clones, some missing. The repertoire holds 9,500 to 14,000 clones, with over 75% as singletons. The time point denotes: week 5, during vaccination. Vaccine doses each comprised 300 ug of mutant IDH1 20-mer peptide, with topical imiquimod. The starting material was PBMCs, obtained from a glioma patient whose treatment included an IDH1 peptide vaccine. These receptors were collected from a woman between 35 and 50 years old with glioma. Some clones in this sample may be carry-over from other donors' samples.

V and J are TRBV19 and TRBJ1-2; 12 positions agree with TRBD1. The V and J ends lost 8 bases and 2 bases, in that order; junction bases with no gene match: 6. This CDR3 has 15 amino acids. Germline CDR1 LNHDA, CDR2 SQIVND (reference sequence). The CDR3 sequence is CASEGTGGRNYGYTF. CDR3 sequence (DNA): TGTGCCAGTGAAGGGACAGGGGGCCGGAACTATGGCTACACCTTC.

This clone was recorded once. This chain's CDR3 is CASSFDFGTDYLTNVLTF. DNA of the CDR3: TGTGCCAGCAGCTTCGACTTCGGGACGGACTACCTAACCAACGTCCTGACTTTC. V is TRBV21-1 and J is TRBJ2-6; TRBD2, as called in the table, went unchecked against the DNA. TRBV21-1 is deemed a pseudogene. This CDR3 spans 18 amino acids.

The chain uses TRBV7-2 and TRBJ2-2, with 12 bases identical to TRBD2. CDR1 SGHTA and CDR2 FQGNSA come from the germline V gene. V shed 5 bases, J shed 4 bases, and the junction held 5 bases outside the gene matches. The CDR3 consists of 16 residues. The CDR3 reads CASSHPSGGATGELFF. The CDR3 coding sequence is TGTGCCAGCAGCCACCCTAGCGGGGGGGCCACCGGGGAGCTGTTTTTT.

DNA of the CDR3: TGTGCCAGCAGCTTAGGGGACAGGGACTATGGCTACACCTTC. This gives the protein CASSLGDRDYGYTF. The chain uses TRBV11-2 and TRBJ1-2; 9 bases align to TRBD1. Trimming at V came to 1 base and at J to 3 bases, leaving 0 bases not matched to a gene. This CDR3 has 14 residues. CDR1 and CDR2 from the germline V gene are SGHAT and FQNNGV.

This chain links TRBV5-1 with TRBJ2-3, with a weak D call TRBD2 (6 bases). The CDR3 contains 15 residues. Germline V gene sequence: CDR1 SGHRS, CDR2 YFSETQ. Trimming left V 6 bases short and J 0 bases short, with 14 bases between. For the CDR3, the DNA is TGCGCCAGCATTCCAGGGACTGCTAGCACAGATACGCAGTATTTT. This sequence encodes CASIPGTASTDTQYF.

In nucleotides, the CDR3 is TGTGCCAGCAGTTTGTTGCAGGGTAGGGAGACCCAGTACTTC. Amino acid sequence: CASSLLQGRETQYF. V usage is TRBV28 and J usage is TRBJ2-5; D might be TRBD1 (5 bases). V was pared by 3 bases and J by 5 bases, with 13 bases between. Germline V gene sequence: CDR1 MDHEN, CDR2 SYDVKM. This CDR3 region has 14 residues. Supplemented by reference TRBV28 and TRBJ2-5, the full variable domain reads DVKVTQSSRYLVKRTGEKVFLECVQDMDHENMFWYRQDPGLGLRLIYFSYDVKMKEKGDIPEGYSVSREKKERFSLILESASTNQTSMYLCASSLLQGRETQYFGPGTRLLVL.

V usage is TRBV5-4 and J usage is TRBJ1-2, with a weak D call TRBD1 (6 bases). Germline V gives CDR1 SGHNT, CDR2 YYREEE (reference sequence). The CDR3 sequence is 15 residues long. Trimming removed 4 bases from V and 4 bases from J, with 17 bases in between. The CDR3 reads CASSQNEQGAYGYTF. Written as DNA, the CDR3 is TGTGCCAGCAGCCAAAATGAACAGGGAGCCTATGGCTACACCTTC. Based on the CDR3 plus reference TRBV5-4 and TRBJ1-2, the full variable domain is ETGVTQSPTHLIKTRGQQVTLRCSSQSGHNTVSWYQQALGQGPQFIFQYYREEENGRGNFPPRFSGLQFPNYSSELNVNALELDDSALYLCASSQNEQGAYGYTFGSGTRLTVV.

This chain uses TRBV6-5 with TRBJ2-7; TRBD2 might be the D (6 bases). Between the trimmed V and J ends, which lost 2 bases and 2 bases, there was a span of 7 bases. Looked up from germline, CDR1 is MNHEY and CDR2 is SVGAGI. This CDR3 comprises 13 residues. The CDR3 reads CASSYRGTYEQYF. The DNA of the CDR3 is TGTGCCAGCAGTTACCGGGGGACCTACGAGCAGTACTTC.

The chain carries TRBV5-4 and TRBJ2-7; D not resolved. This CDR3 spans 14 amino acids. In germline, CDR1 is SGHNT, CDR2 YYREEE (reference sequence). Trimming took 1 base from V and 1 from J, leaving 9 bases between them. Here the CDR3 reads CASSLFENSYEQYF. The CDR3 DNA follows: TGTGCCAGCAGCTTGTTTGAGAATTCCTACGAGCAGTACTTC.

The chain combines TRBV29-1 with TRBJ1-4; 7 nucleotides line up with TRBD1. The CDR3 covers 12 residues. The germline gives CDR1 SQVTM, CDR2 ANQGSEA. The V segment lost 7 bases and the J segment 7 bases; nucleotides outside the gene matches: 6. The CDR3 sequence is CSAGGDSEKLFF. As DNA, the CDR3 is TGCAGCGCAGGGGGTGATTCTGAAAAACTGTTTTTT.

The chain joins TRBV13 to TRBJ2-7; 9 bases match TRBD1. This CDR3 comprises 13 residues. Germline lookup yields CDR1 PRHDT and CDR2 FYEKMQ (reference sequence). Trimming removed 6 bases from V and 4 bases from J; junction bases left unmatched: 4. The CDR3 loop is CASSSDRGYEQYF. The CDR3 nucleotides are TGTGCCAGCAGTTCGGACAGGGGATACGAGCAGTACTTC.

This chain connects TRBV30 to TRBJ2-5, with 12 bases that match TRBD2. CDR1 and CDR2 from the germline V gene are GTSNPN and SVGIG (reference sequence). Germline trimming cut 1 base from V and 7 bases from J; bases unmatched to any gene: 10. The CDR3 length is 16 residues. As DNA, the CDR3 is TGTGCCTGGAGTGCCCTCCTAGCGGGAGGGCTTGTGACCCAGTACTTC. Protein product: CAWSALLAGGLVTQYF.

The CDR3 sequence is CSWGRGTEAFF. The CDR3 DNA reads TGCAGTTGGGGTAGGGGGACTGAAGCTTTCTTT. The chain uses TRBV20-1 and TRBJ1-1; tentative D call: TRBD1 (6 bases). The germline V and J ends were trimmed by 8 bases and 5 bases, with 12 bases remaining between them. The V gene's germline CDR1 is DFQATT and CDR2 SNEGSKA (reference sequence). This CDR3 comprises 11 residues.

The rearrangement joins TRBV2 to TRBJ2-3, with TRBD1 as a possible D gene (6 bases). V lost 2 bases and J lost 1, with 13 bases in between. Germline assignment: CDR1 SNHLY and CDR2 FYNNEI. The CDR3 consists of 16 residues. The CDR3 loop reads CASSEYQDRGTDTQYF. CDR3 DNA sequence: TGTGCCAGCAGTGAATATCAGGACAGAGGCACAGATACGCAGTATTTT.

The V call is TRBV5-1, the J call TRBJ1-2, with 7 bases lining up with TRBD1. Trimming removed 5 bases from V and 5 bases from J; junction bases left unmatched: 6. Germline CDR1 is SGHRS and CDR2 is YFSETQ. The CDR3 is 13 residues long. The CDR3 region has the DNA TGCGCCAGCAGTCAAACAGGGGAATATGGCTACACCTTC. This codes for CASSQTGEYGYTF.

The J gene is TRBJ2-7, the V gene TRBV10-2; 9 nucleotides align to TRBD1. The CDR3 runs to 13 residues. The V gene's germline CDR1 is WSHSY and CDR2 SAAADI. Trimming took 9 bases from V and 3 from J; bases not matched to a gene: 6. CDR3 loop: CASQPGQGYEQYF. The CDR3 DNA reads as TGCGCCAGTCAGCCGGGACAGGGCTACGAGCAGTACTTC.

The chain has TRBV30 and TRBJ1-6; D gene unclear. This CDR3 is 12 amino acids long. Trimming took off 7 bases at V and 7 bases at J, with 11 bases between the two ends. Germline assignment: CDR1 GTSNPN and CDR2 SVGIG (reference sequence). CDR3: CASSYRNSPLHF. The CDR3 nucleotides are TGTGCCTCTTCATACAGAAATTCACCCCTCCACTTT.

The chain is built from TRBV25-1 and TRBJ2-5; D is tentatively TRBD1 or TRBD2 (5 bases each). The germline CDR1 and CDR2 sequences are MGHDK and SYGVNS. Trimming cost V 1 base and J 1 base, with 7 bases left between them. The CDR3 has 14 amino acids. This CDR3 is CASSELGVQETQYF. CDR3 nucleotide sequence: TGTGCCAGCAGTGAATTGGGGGTCCAAGAGACCCAGTACTTC.

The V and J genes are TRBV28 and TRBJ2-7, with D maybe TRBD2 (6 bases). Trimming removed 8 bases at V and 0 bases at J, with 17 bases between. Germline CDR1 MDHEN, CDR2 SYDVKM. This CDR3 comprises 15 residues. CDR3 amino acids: CASVPGGGISYEQYF. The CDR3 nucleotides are TGTGCCAGCGTCCCGGGCGGAGGGATCTCCTACGAGCAGTACTTC.

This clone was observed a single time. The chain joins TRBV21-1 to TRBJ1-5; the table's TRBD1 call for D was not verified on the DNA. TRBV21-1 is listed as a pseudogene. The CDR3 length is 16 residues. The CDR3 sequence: CASSKAVGQGDQPQHF. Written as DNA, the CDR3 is TGTGCCAGCAGCAAAGCGGTTGGACAGGGCGATCAGCCCCAGCATTTT.

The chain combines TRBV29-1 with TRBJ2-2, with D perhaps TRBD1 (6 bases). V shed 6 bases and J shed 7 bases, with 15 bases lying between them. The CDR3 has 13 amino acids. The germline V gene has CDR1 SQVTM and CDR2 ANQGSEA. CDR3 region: CSVPGRGDGELFF. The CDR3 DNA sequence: TGCAGCGTACCCGGCAGGGGAGACGGGGAGCTGTTTTTT.

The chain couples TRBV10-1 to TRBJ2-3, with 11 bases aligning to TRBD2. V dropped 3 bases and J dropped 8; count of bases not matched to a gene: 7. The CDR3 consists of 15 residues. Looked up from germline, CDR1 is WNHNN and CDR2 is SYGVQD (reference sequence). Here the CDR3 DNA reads TGCGCCAGCAGTGAAAGTACTAGCGGGAGCCCTACGCAGTATTTT. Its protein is CASSESTSGSPTQYF.

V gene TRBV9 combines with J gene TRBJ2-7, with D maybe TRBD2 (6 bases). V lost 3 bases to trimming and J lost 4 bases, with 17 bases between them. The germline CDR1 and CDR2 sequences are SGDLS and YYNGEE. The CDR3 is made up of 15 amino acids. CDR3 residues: CASSATSSPSYEQYF. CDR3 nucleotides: TGTGCCAGCAGCGCCACTAGCTCCCCCTCATACGAGCAGTACTTC.

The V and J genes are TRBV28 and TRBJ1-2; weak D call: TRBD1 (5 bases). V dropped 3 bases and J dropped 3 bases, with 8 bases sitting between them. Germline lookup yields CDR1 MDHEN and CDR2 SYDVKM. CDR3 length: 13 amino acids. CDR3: CASSFSRDYGYTF. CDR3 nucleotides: TGTGCCAGCAGTTTCTCCAGGGACTATGGCTACACCTTC.

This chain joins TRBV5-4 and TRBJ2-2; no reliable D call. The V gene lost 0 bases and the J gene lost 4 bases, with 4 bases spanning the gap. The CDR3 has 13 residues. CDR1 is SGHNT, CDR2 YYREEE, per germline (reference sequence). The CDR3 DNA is TGTGCCAGCAGCTTGGTCACCACCGGGGAGCTGTTTTTT. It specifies CASSLVTTGELFF.

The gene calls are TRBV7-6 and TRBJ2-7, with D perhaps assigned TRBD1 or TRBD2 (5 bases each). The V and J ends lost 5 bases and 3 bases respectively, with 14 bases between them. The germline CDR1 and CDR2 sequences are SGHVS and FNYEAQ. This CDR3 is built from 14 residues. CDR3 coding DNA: TGTGCCAGCAGCCCCGGGACCACGGGCTACGAGCAGTACTTC. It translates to CASSPGTTGYEQYF.

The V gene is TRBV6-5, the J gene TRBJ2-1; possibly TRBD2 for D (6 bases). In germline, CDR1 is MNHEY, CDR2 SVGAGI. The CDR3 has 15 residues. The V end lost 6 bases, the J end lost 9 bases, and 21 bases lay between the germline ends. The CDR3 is CASSSWTPGSSEQFF. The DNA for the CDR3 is TGTGCCAGCAGCTCTTGGACTCCCGGGAGCTCTGAGCAGTTCTTC.

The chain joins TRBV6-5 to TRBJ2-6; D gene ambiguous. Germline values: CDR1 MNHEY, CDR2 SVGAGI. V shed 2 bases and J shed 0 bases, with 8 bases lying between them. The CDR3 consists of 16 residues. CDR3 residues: CASSYGIASGANVLTF. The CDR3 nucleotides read TGTGCCAGCAGTTACGGGATAGCCTCTGGGGCCAACGTCCTGACTTTC.